The 16 T cell receptor beta chains reported below all come from one sample, sequenced in a study of cytomegalovirus exposure and HLA in healthy donors (dated by TCRdb to between 2016 and 2019). The library was generated by the immunoSEQ multiplex PCR assay. The multiplex PCR relied on a mix of 60 forward primers for TCR Vbeta segments and 13 reverse primers for TCR Jbeta segments. TCRdb carries this immuneACCESS record with in-frame sequences only. Its versions omit some clonotypes, under half of them owing to an unresolved V gene in the studies checked, with the rest unexplained. This sample lists some 110,000 clones; around 80% were detected once. Around 4.4% of the sample belongs to the ten largest clones. The sample comprised PBMCs. These receptors came from a young man in good health and CMV-seropositive.

The CDR3 loop reads CASSGQNTGELFF. The CDR3 DNA follows: TGTGCCAGCAGTGGACAGAACACCGGGGAGCTGTTTTTT. This rearrangement joins TRBV9 to TRBJ2-2; tentative D call: TRBD1 (5 bases). CDR1 and CDR2 from the germline V gene are SGDLS and YYNGEE. The V gene lost 5 bases and the J gene lost 1 base, with 6 bases spanning the gap. The CDR3 has 13 amino acids.

As to this clone: At one of its ends the junction is not consistent with the germline gene, which may arise from a read error. The sample contains more than one DNA sequence encoding this CDR3. This rearrangement joins TRBV27 to TRBJ2-5; a possible D gene is TRBD2 (7 bases). Germline V CDR1 and CDR2: MNHEY, SMNVEV (reference sequence). The CDR3 loop spans 15 amino acids. In nucleotides, the CDR3 is TGTGCCAGCAGTACATCCTACGGGGGGCAAGAGACTCAGTACTTC. This sequence encodes CASSTSYGGQETQYF.

This clone appeared a single time. The chain combines TRBV19 with TRBJ2-7; TRBD1 agrees at 10 bases. V lost 2 bases to trimming and J lost 5 bases; unmatched junction nucleotides: 6. CDR1 is LNHDA, CDR2 SQIVND, per germline (reference sequence). The CDR3 extends over 15 amino acids. CDR3 sequence reads: CASSIWTGGFNEQYF. The CDR3 coding sequence is TGTGCCAGTAGTATATGGACAGGGGGATTCAACGAGCAGTACTTC.

V is TRBV6-5 and J is TRBJ1-5, with D tentatively TRBD1 (5 bases). CDR1 is MNHEY and CDR2 is SVGAGI in the germline V gene. The CDR3 runs 15 residues. V lost 3 bases, J lost 4 bases, and 13 bases lay in between. CDR3 sequence reads: CASSYMQGSNQPQHF. CDR3 DNA: TGTGCCAGCAGTTATATGCAGGGTAGTAATCAGCCCCAGCATTTT.

The chain recombines TRBV5-1 with TRBJ2-3; 7 bases fit TRBD1. V shed 6 bases and J 2 bases; nucleotides not matched to a gene: 6. Germline values: CDR1 SGHRS, CDR2 YFSETQ. This CDR3 is 14 amino acids long. CDR3 residues: CASNRDRYTDTQYF. In DNA form, the CDR3 reads TGCGCCAGCAACCGGGACAGATACACAGATACGCAGTATTTT. The full variable domain, rest sourced from reference TRBV5-1 and TRBJ2-3, is KAGVTQTPRYLIKTRGQQVTLSCSPISGHRSVSWYQQTPGQGLQFLFEYFSETQRNKGNFPGRFSGRQFSNSRSEMNVSTLELGDSALYLCASNRDRYTDTQYFGPGTRLTVL.

This chain joins TRBV4-3 and TRBJ2-7, with 7 bases fitting TRBD2. Losses at the gene ends were 1 base for V and 2 bases for J; bases not matched to a gene: 5. Germline CDR1 is LGHNA and CDR2 is YSLEER. CDR3 size: 15 residues. The CDR3 reads CASSQVVGGPYEQYF. DNA of the CDR3: TGCGCCAGCAGCCAAGTTGTGGGAGGGCCCTACGAGCAGTACTTC.

With regard to this clone: The sample holds other DNA sequences that translate to the same CDR3. The chain recombines TRBV18 with TRBJ1-1; D unresolved. This CDR3 is built from 16 residues. The germline V gene encodes CDR1 KGHSH and CDR2 LQKENI. V lost 3 bases to trimming and J lost 0 bases, with 14 bases between them. CDR3 nucleotides: TGTGCCAGCTCACCCCCCGGAGGACGAGTGAACACTGAAGCTTTCTTT. Protein sequence: CASSPPGGRVNTEAFF.

The rearrangement joins TRBV6-5 to TRBJ2-7; 8 positions match TRBD2. The trim removed 5 bases at V and 6 bases at J, leaving 9 bases unmatched. The CDR3 spans 14 residues. Germline V gives CDR1 MNHEY, CDR2 SVGAGI. This CDR3 is CASSPPGGGAEQYF. The DNA of the CDR3 is TGTGCCAGCAGTCCCCCGGGAGGGGGGGCCGAGCAGTACTTC.

The V gene is TRBV30, the J gene TRBJ2-2; 7 nucleotides align to TRBD1. The CDR3 covers 14 residues. J gave up 0 bases and V 7 bases, and 5 bases lay outside the gene matches. The germline V gene encodes CDR1 GTSNPN and CDR2 SVGIG (reference sequence). Here the CDR3 DNA reads TGTGCCTCTTTGGGGACAGCGAACACCGGGGAGCTGTTTTTT. Translation: CASLGTANTGELFF. Combining the CDR3 with reference TRBV30 and TRBJ2-2 gives the whole variable domain SQTIHQWPATLVQPVGSPLSLECTVEGTSNPNLYWYRQAAGRGLQLLFYSVGIGQISSEVPQNLSASRPQDRQFILSSKKLLLSDSGFYLCASLGTANTGELFFGEGSRLTVL.

This clone was counted a few times. The chain couples TRBV5-1 to TRBJ2-3; a weak D match, TRBD2 (5 bases). This CDR3 is 15 amino acids long. V was cut by 2 bases and J by 0 bases, with 10 bases left in between. The germline CDR1 and CDR2 sequences are SGHRS and YFSETQ. This CDR3 reads CASSFMTGSTDTQYF. CDR3 nucleotides: TGCGCCAGCAGCTTCATGACGGGGAGCACAGATACGCAGTATTTT.

The table lists this clone with many counts. The chain links TRBV6-5 to TRBJ2-5; 7 nucleotides agree with TRBD1. This CDR3 comprises 14 residues. CDR1 MNHEY and CDR2 SVGAGI come from the germline V gene. Losses at the gene ends were 5 bases for V and 4 bases for J; bases not matched to a gene: 7. This CDR3 is CASSPGTETETQYF. CDR3 DNA: TGTGCCAGCAGTCCAGGGACAGAGACAGAGACCCAGTACTTC.

This chain uses TRBV7-2 with TRBJ2-1; 9 positions match TRBD1. Unmatched junction bases numbered 8, after V lost 5 bases and J lost 6 bases. This CDR3 contains 15 residues. The germline CDR1 and CDR2 sequences are SGHTA and FQGNSA. The CDR3 region has the DNA TGTGCCAGCAGCATAGGGGGGACAGGGTTCAATGAGCAGTTCTTC. Translating gives CASSIGGTGFNEQFF.

This clone was seen only a few times. An end of the junction does not agree with germline; a read error may underlie this. The chain combines TRBV2 with TRBJ2-6; D gene uncertain. Germline lookup yields CDR1 SNHLY and CDR2 FYNNEI. There are 14 residues in the CDR3. The CDR3 nucleotides are TGTGCCAGCACTGGCGGCCCTCTTCCCAACGGCCTGACTTTC. As protein: CASTGGPLPNGLTF.

The rearrangement uses TRBV5-1 and TRBJ2-3, with TRBD1 as a possible D gene (6 bases). From germline, CDR1 is SGHRS and CDR2 YFSETQ. The CDR3 is made up of 14 amino acids. V shed 7 bases and J shed 2 bases, with 14 bases lying between them. The CDR3 is CASFRDTATDTQYF. The CDR3, as DNA: TGCGCCAGCTTCCGGGACACCGCCACAGATACGCAGTATTTT.

In regard to this clone: The junction does not match germline at one end; this may be a read error. V gene TRBV5-1 combines with J gene TRBJ2-4; a weak D match, TRBD2 (7 bases). The CDR3 extends over 15 amino acids. CDR1 SGHRS and CDR2 YFSETQ come from the germline V gene. CDR3 nucleotide sequence: TGCGCCAGCAGCTCGTTGACGGAGGGGGGGAACAGTCAGTACTTC. It translates to CASSSLTEGGNSQYF.

The rearrangement joins TRBV6-5 to TRBJ1-4; 8 bases align to TRBD1. Trimming cost V 2 bases and J 5 bases; bases outside gene matches: 1. This CDR3 is 14 amino acids long. In germline, CDR1 is MNHEY, CDR2 SVGAGI. The CDR3 coding sequence is TGTGCCAGCAGTTACGGGACAGGCAATGAAAAACTGTTTTTT. Its translation: CASSYGTGNEKLFF.